The 2 T cell receptor beta chains given below trace back to one sample, sequenced in a study of OX40 agonist ivuxolimab in advanced cancers. To prepare the library, the immunoSEQ multiplex PCR assay was applied. This immuneACCESS table, as held by TCRdb, lists in-frame sequences with V and J called but not all clones. Of the missing ones, under half trace to an unresolved V gene in checked studies; the others have no known cause. The sample includes 25,000 to 30,000 clones, with about 88% observed a single time. About 21% of the sample rests with the top ten. Sequenced here: CD4+ or CD8+ T cells sorted from blood, sampled in a trial of the OX40 agonist ivuxolimab. Receptor source: an adult with an advanced solid tumor such as melanoma, head and neck, liver or kidney cancer.

The V gene is TRBV28, the J gene TRBJ2-3; 10 bases match TRBD2. Germline assignment: CDR1 MDHEN and CDR2 SYDVKM. The CDR3 runs to 17 residues. V lost 3 bases, J lost 3 bases, and 9 bases stayed unmatched. DNA of the CDR3: TGTGCCAGCAGTTTTGCTAGCGGGAGAGGGGCAACAGATACGCAGTATTTT. As protein: CASSFASGRGATDTQYF.

This clone was recorded only once. This chain links TRBV4-3 with TRBJ2-1, with D perhaps assigned TRBD1 or TRBD2 (5 bases each). Germline assignment: CDR1 LGHNA and CDR2 YSLEER. The length of the CDR3 is 15 residues. Trimming took off 0 bases at V and 4 bases at J, with 10 bases between the two ends. The CDR3 sequence: CASSQDGDPYNEQFF. In DNA, the CDR3 is TGCGCCAGCAGCCAAGATGGGGACCCATACAATGAGCAGTTCTTC.